Listed below are T cell receptor beta chains from one sample, sequenced in a study of response to subunit inactivated influenza vaccine. TCRdb re-called the RT-PCR reads through MiXCR, storing one row per CDR3 protein. In the table there are fewer than 600,000 distinct CDR3 sequences, roughly 7.9% of which are singletons. This specimen consisted of PBMCs from blood, obtained around 25 months after vaccination. The receptors were sampled from a man in his fifties or sixties who received an inactivated influenza vaccine. CDR3s include the opening cysteine and the closing phenylalanine or tryptophan. D genes are given only for firm matches. Only part of the rows carry a size: once, few, many, or a class if the clone is expanded.

clone size: -; D gene: -; V gene: TRBV5-1; J gene: TRBJ1-1; CDR3 protein: CASRSLGETEAFF; CDR3 DNA: TGCGCCAGCAGATCTTTAGGGGAGACTGAAGCTTTCTTT
clone size: few; D gene: -; V gene: TRBV6-2/TRBV6-3; J gene: TRBJ2-1; CDR3 protein: CASWRGEQFF; CDR3 DNA: TGTGCCAGTTGGCGCGGGGAGCAGTTCTTC
clone size: -; D gene: -; V gene: TRBV4-2; J gene: TRBJ1-1; CDR3 protein: CASSQERTANTEAFF; CDR3 DNA: TGTGCCAGCAGCCAAGAGAGGACAGCCAACACTGAAGCTTTCTTT
clone size: few; D gene: -; V gene: TRBV30; J gene: TRBJ1-5; CDR3 protein: CAWSVAALGKTQHF; CDR3 DNA: TGTGCCTGGAGTGTAGCCGCTTTGGGAAAGACCCAGCATTTT
clone size: few; D gene: TRBD1; V gene: TRBV20-1; J gene: TRBJ2-2; CDR3 protein: CSARVRQGWNTGELFF; CDR3 DNA: TGCAGTGCTAGAGTCAGACAGGGGTGGAACACCGGGGAGCTGTTTTTT
clone size: few; D gene: TRBD1; V gene: TRBV20-1; J gene: TRBJ1-2; CDR3 protein: CSARDQGAKNGYTF; CDR3 DNA: TGCAGTGCTAGAGATCAGGGGGCGAAGAATGGCTACACCTTC
clone size: many; D gene: -; V gene: TRBV4-3; J gene: TRBJ1-6; CDR3 protein: CASSQARGFNSPLHF; CDR3 DNA: TGCGCCAGCAGCCAAGCCCGAGGTTTTAATTCACCCCTCCACTTT
clone size: -; D gene: -; V gene: TRBV12-3/TRBV12-4; J gene: TRBJ1-1; CDR3 protein: CASIRPGDTEAFF; CDR3 DNA: TGTGCCAGCATCCGACCGGGGGACACTGAAGCTTTCTTT
clone size: -; D gene: TRBD2; V gene: TRBV6-5; J gene: TRBJ2-3; CDR3 protein: CASSYPYDLAGGLQYF; CDR3 DNA: TGTGCCAGCAGTTACCCATATGACCTAGCGGGGGGCTTGCAGTATTTT
clone size: -; D gene: TRBD2; V gene: TRBV20-1; J gene: TRBJ2-1; CDR3 protein: CSASLLAEYNEQFF; CDR3 DNA: TGCAGTGCTAGTCTCCTAGCGGAGTACAATGAGCAGTTCTTC